A selection of T cell receptor beta chains follows, all from one sample in a study of CD8 T cells in Susac syndrome. Each CDR3 protein is one row after TCRdb ran MiXCR on the immunoSEQ multiplex PCR reads. The table lists tens of thousands of distinct CDR3 sequences, 95% to 96% of them singletons. What was sequenced was CD8+ T cells from PBMCs. The receptor set was obtained from a human donor with Susac syndrome. Each CDR3 is given with its conserved first and last residue. The D gene is left open where the match is weak. The size of a clone is reported for some rows only, either as once, few or many, or as a class for expanded clones.

>TRBV7-2|TRBD1|15|TRBJ1-6|-
TGTGCCAGCAGCGCCGGGGACAGCTTTAATTCACCCCTCCACTTT
CASSAGDSFNSPLHF
>TRBV6-2/TRBV6-3|-|13|TRBJ1-1|-
TGTGCCAGCCAACAGCTGATGAACACTGAAGCTTTCTTT
CASQQLMNTEAFF
>TRBV2|TRBD1|18|TRBJ2-1|-
TGTGCCAGGCAAACCGGGACAGGGGCCCCGCTAGGCTTGTATGAGCAGTTCTTC
CARQTGTGAPLGLYEQFF
>TRBV7-9|-|12|TRBJ1-1|-
TGTGCCAGCAGCGAGGGTGGGACTGAAGCTTTCTTT
CASSEGGTEAFF
>TRBV5-4|-|16|TRBJ2-2|-
TGTGCCAGCAGCTTGGCCCTGGGGGCCGACACCGGGGAGCTGTTTTTT
CASSLALGADTGELFF
>TRBV24-1|-|13|TRBJ2-1|-
TGTGCCACCAGTGATGCAGAGTACAATGAGCAGTTCTTC
CATSDAEYNEQFF
>TRBV20-1|-|14|TRBJ1-5|-
TGCAGTGCTAGAAGGGGATTGGGCAATCAGCCCCAGCATTTT
CSARRGLGNQPQHF
>TRBV29-1|TRBD1|14|TRBJ1-5|-
TGCAGCGTTGCTCAGGGGGACTTCAATCAGCCCCAGCATTTT
CSVAQGDFNQPQHF
>TRBV6-5|-|14|TRBJ1-5|-
TGTGCCAGCAGTGAACAGAGCGGCAATCAGCCCCAGCATTTT
CASSEQSGNQPQHF
>TRBV20-1|TRBD1|15|TRBJ1-5|-
TGCAGTGCTTCCGGGACAGGGTTTAGCAATCAGCCCCAGCATTTT
CSASGTGFSNQPQHF
>TRBV3-1|-|14|TRBJ1-1|once
TGTGCCAGCAGCTGGGGGGGCGAGGTGGTTGAAGCTTTCTTT
CASSWGGEVVEAFF
>TRBV4-3|TRBD2|17|TRBJ2-3|-
TGCGCCAGCAGCCAGGATTATACGGGGGGATCATCGGATACGCAGTATTTT
CASSQDYTGGSSDTQYF
>TRBV9|-|16|TRBJ2-2|-
TGTGCCAGCAGCGCCGGCAAGGGGTTGTCGACCGGGGAGCTGTTTTTT
CASSAGKGLSTGELFF
>TRBV20-1|TRBD1|16|TRBJ1-5|once
TGCAGTGCTTCCCCCTCCCGGGACAGGGGCAATCAGCCCCAGCATTTT
CSASPSRDRGNQPQHF
>TRBV7-6|-|13|TRBJ1-5|-
TGTGCCAGCAGCTTCGGCATTCATCAGCCCCAGCATTTT
CASSFGIHQPQHF
>TRBV7-2|-|15|TRBJ1-4|-
TGTGCCAGCAGCCTTCCGGGGCTAACTAATGAAAAACTGTTTTTT
CASSLPGLTNEKLFF
>TRBV20-1|TRBD1|14|TRBJ1-2|-
TGCAGTGCCGACACAGGGGACTTGAACTATGGCTACACCTTC
CSADTGDLNYGYTF
>TRBV20-1|TRBD1|12|TRBJ2-2|-
TGCAGTGCTAGGGGACAGGGAGGGGAGCTGTTTTTT
CSARGQGGELFF
>TRBV7-9|-|12|TRBJ1-1|-
TGTGCCAGCAGCCGGGGGGCGGGTTACGCTTTCTTT
CASSRGAGYAFF
>TRBV19|TRBD1|13|TRBJ1-2|-
TGTGCCAGTAGTCGACAGGGATACTATGGCTACACCTTC
CASSRQGYYGYTF
>TRBV10-3|-|13|TRBJ1-2|-
TGTGCCACCCTGGTTATAGCGGGCTATGGCTACACCTTC
CATLVIAGYGYTF
>TRBV18|-|13|TRBJ1-6|-
TGTGCCAGCTCACCTCTTGACAGGACACCCCTCCATTTT
CASSPLDRTPLHF
>TRBV4-2|TRBD1|15|TRBJ1-1|-
TGTGCCAGCAGCCAAGGGGTAGACAGGGAGAGTGAAGCTTTCTTT
CASSQGVDRESEAFF
>TRBV12-5|-|12|TRBJ1-1|-
TGTGCTAGCCGTGATCACGAGCCTGAAGCTTTCTTT
CASRDHEPEAFF
>TRBV23-1|-|12|TRBJ1-4|-
TGCGCCAGCAGTCATAACTTTAAGGAACTGTTTTTT
CASSHNFKELFF
>TRBV6-2/TRBV6-3|TRBD2|15|TRBJ2-1|-
TGTGCCAGCATCTACAGAGCGGGAACCTACAATGAGCAGTTCTTC
CASIYRAGTYNEQFF
>TRBV11-2|-|16|TRBJ2-3|-
TGTGCCAGCTCTAAGGGAGCGGAGCTAAGGGGAGATACGCAGTATTTT
CASSKGAELRGDTQYF
>TRBV30|TRBD1|15|TRBJ2-5|-
TGTGCCTGGGACAGGGGGGACCCCAAACCGGAGACCCAGTACTTC
CAWDRGDPKPETQYF
>TRBV5-6|-|14|TRBJ2-5|-
TGTGCCAGCAGCCCAGACAGTCCTGGGGAGACCCAGTACTTC
CASSPDSPGETQYF
>TRBV12-3/TRBV12-4|-|12|TRBJ1-2|once
TGTGCCAGCAGTTTGGTGGAAGAAGGCTACACCTTC
CASSLVEEGYTF
>TRBV27|-|15|TRBJ1-3|-
TGTGCCAGCATGCCCGGAGGTAGCTCTGGAAACACCATATATTTT
CASMPGGSSGNTIYF
>TRBV6-2/TRBV6-3|TRBD2|16|TRBJ2-5|once
TGTGCCAGCAGTTACGAAGGGACTAGCGGGGGAGAGACCCAGTACTTC
CASSYEGTSGGETQYF
>TRBV27|-|16|TRBJ2-3|-
TGTGCCAGCGGCTCGATGGACCCTCTGGAATCAGATACGCAGTATTTT
CASGSMDPLESDTQYF
>TRBV15|-|13|TRBJ2-5|-
TGTGCCACCAGCAGAGCCAGGCGGGAGACCCAGTACTTC
CATSRARRETQYF
>TRBV19|TRBD1|12|TRBJ1-1|-
TGTGCCAGTAGTATGGCGGACAGGGTAACTTTCTTT
CASSMADRVTFF
>TRBV20-1|-|14|TRBJ2-5|-
TGCAGTGCTAGAGTACCGCTCATTAAGGAGACCCAGTACTTC
CSARVPLIKETQYF
>TRBV3-1|-|15|TRBJ1-1|-
TGTGCCAGCAGCCAACGGGCTGGGGACCGCACTGAAGCTTTCTTT
CASSQRAGDRTEAFF
>TRBV3-1|-|13|TRBJ1-1|-
TGTGCCAGCAAACCTCAGGGGAACACTGAAGCTTTCTTT
CASKPQGNTEAFF
>TRBV4-3|-|16|TRBJ1-1|-
TGCGCCAGCAGCCAAGGATACAGGGAGGTATCCACTGAAGCTTTCTTT
CASSQGYREVSTEAFF
>TRBV5-1|-|15|TRBJ1-4|-
TGCGCCAGCAGCTTGGCTGGGACCTTTAATGAAAAACTGTTTTTT
CASSLAGTFNEKLFF
>TRBV7-2|-|16|TRBJ2-3|-
TGTGCCAGCAGCCCCGGGGAGGGGGCCATCATGGATACGCAGTATTTT
CASSPGEGAIMDTQYF
>TRBV20-1|-|14|TRBJ2-7|once
TGCAGTGCTAGGGGGACTTATAGCTCCTACGAGCAGTACTTC
CSARGTYSSYEQYF
>TRBV30|-|12|TRBJ2-7|-
TGTGCCTGGAGTGGAGGTTCCTACGAGCAGTACTTC
CAWSGGSYEQYF
>TRBV18|-|16|TRBJ1-3|-
TGTGCCAGCTCACCGCAGCTGCCCAGCTCTGGAAACACCATATATTTT
CASSPQLPSSGNTIYF
>TRBV29-1|TRBD1|17|TRBJ2-7|-
TGCAGCGTCGGTGGGACAGGGTTTGCTCAAAAAACCTACGAGCAGTACTTC
CSVGGTGFAQKTYEQYF
>TRBV2|TRBD2|13|TRBJ2-1|-
TGTGCCAGCCCCGGGGGGGCCGAGCGTGAGCAGTTCTTC
CASPGGAEREQFF
>TRBV18|-|11|TRBJ2-1|-
TGTGCCAGCTCACCATCGAATGAGCAGTTCTTC
CASSPSNEQFF
>TRBV20-1|-|15|TRBJ1-5|-
TGCAGTGCTTGGGATCCCCTTTATAGCAATCAGCCCCAGCATTTT
CSAWDPLYSNQPQHF
>TRBV11-2|TRBD1|14|TRBJ1-6|-
TGTGCCAGCAGCTTAGGGACAGGGAAATCACCCCTCCACTTT
CASSLGTGKSPLHF
>TRBV15|TRBD1|15|TRBJ1-5|-
TGTGCCACCAGCAGAGAGGGACAGGGTAGACAGCCCCAGCATTTT
CATSREGQGRQPQHF
>TRBV29-1|-|14|TRBJ2-5|-
TGCAGCGTTGGGGCCGGAGGTCCGAAAGAGACCCAGTACTTC
CSVGAGGPKETQYF
>TRBV5-6|TRBD2|19|TRBJ2-6|-
TGTGCCAGCAGCTTGATTAAGCGGGGCCGAAGCTCTGGGGCCAACGTCCTGACTTTC
CASSLIKRGRSSGANVLTF
>TRBV4-3|-|15|TRBJ2-7|-
TGCGCCAGCAGCCAAGAACAGGGACGTTTCTACGAGCAGTACTTC
CASSQEQGRFYEQYF
>TRBV2|-|12|TRBJ2-5|-
TGTGCCAGCAGTGATACAGGAGAGACCCAGTACTTC
CASSDTGETQYF
>TRBV19|-|12|TRBJ1-2|-
TGTGCCAGTAGTATGTTCGGCTATGGCTACACCTTC
CASSMFGYGYTF
>TRBV20-1|TRBD2|16|TRBJ2-6|-
TGCAGTGCTAGTAGCGGGGGCCTCTCTGGGGCCAACGTCCTGACTTTC
CSASSGGLSGANVLTF
>TRBV2|TRBD1|15|TRBJ2-5|once
TGTGCCAGCAGTGGACGGGACAGCTATAGAGAGACCCAGTACTTC
CASSGRDSYRETQYF
>TRBV19|TRBD1|13|TRBJ1-5|-
TGTGCCAGTTCAGGGGGGGAATACCAGCCCCAGCATTTT
CASSGGEYQPQHF
>TRBV27|-|11|TRBJ1-2|-
TGTGCCAGCAGTGGTCTCTATGGCTACACCTTC
CASSGLYGYTF
>TRBV6-2/TRBV6-3|-|15|TRBJ1-1|-
TGTGCCAGCAGCCCCAGGGGATTTTGGAACACTGAAGCTTTCTTT
CASSPRGFWNTEAFF